A single sample is the source of the 18 T cell receptor beta chains below, sequenced in a study of early T cells in non-severe SARS-CoV-2 infection. TCRdb fed the 5' RACE reads into MiXCR, producing one record per CDR3 protein. The sample carries about 83,000 distinct CDR3 sequences, roughly 13% recorded once. Sequencing used whole blood. The source is an adult who was a healthcare worker with PCR-confirmed SARS-CoV-2 infection or an uninfected control (not recorded which).

This chain joins TRBV12-3 or TRBV12-4 and TRBJ1-2; possible D gene TRBD1, 6 bases. V lost 6 bases and J 3 bases, leaving 11 bases between the germline ends. The CDR3 totals 13 residues. CDR3 sequence (DNA): TGTGCCAGCAGCCAGCAGGGGCACTATGGCTACACCTTC. Its protein is CASSQQGHYGYTF.

V usage is TRBV25-1 and J usage is TRBJ2-7; unclear D gene. The CDR3 contains 15 residues. Trimming cost V 3 bases and J 0 bases, with 12 bases left between them. The V gene's germline CDR1 is MGHDK and CDR2 SYGVNS. The CDR3 sequence: CASSEIFERSYEQYF. The CDR3 DNA is TGTGCCAGCAGTGAGATCTTTGAGCGCTCCTACGAGCAGTACTTC.

This clonotype was detected ten times or more. The chain has TRBV19 and TRBJ1-5; D gene ambiguous. The CDR3 runs 14 residues. Germline V gives CDR1 LNHDA, CDR2 SQIVND (reference sequence). V lost 5 bases and J 5 bases, leaving 13 bases between the germline ends. This CDR3 reads CASSPSLVDQPQHF. Here the CDR3 DNA reads TGTGCCAGTAGTCCCAGCTTAGTTGATCAGCCCCAGCATTTT.

This clonotype was seen at least ten times. V and J are TRBV5-1 and TRBJ2-1; D possibly uses TRBD1 or TRBD2 (6 bases each). The CDR3 is 15 residues long. Germline-derived CDR1 and CDR2 are SGHRS and YFSETQ. Trimming left V 4 bases short and J 1 base short, with 12 bases between. CDR3 sequence: CASSNGGPSYNEQFF. The CDR3 DNA follows: TGCGCCAGCAGCAACGGGGGCCCATCCTACAATGAGCAGTTCTTC.

The chain joins TRBV20-1 to TRBJ1-2; D may be TRBD1 (6 bases). The CDR3 runs 11 residues. CDR1 and CDR2 from the germline V gene are DFQATT and SNEGSKA (reference sequence). Between the trimmed V and J ends, which lost 6 bases and 4 bases, there was a span of 9 bases. The CDR3 reads CSAADSYGYTF. The CDR3 DNA sequence: TGCAGTGCCGCGGACAGCTATGGCTACACCTTC.

The V gene is TRBV5-1, the J gene TRBJ2-1; unclear D gene. CDR3 length: 15 residues. Germline V CDR1 and CDR2: SGHRS, YFSETQ. The V gene lost 4 bases and the J gene lost 0 bases, with 11 bases spanning the gap. CDR3 sequence reads: CASSRDSSSYNEQFF. For the CDR3, the DNA is TGCGCCAGCAGCCGCGACTCGAGCTCCTACAATGAGCAGTTCTTC.

CDR3 bases: TGTGCCAGCAGCTACTCCGGGACAGAAGCTTTCTTT. The encoded protein is CASSYSGTEAFF. The chain employs TRBV5-6 and TRBJ1-1; a weak D match, TRBD1 (6 bases). The CDR3 spans 12 residues. Between the trimmed V and J ends, which lost 3 bases and 8 bases, there was a span of 11 bases. Germline V gives CDR1 SGHDT, CDR2 YYEEEE.

This clonotype was found a few times. V is TRBV18 and J is TRBJ2-7, with D possibly being TRBD1 or TRBD2 (5 bases each). CDR1 is KGHSH and CDR2 is LQKENI in the germline V gene. Trimming removed 0 bases from V and 0 bases from J, with 9 bases in between. The CDR3 length is 15 residues. The CDR3 spells CASSPPSGTSYEQYF. The DNA of the CDR3 is TGTGCCAGCTCACCACCGTCGGGGACCTCCTACGAGCAGTACTTC.

A few counts support this clonotype. The chain has TRBV12-3 or TRBV12-4 and TRBJ1-1, with D perhaps TRBD1 (5 bases). With 3 bases removed from V and 5 bases from J, the gap between germline ends came to 13 bases. This CDR3 has 14 amino acids. CDR3 sequence reads: CASSLSQGETEAFF. CDR3 DNA sequence: TGTGCCAGCAGTTTGAGTCAGGGAGAAACTGAAGCTTTCTTT.

In this sample, this clonotype turned up a few times. V and J are TRBV30 and TRBJ2-1; D gene unclear. Germline lookup yields CDR1 GTSNPN and CDR2 SVGIG (reference sequence). The CDR3 is made up of 12 amino acids. V lost 0 bases and J lost 8, with 8 bases in between. CDR3 in DNA: TGTGCCTGGAGTGTGTCTAGTCATGAGCAGTTCTTC. Its translation is CAWSVSSHEQFF.

This clonotype showed up just a few times. The genes are TRBV28 and TRBJ1-2; D might be TRBD1 (5 bases). V was pared by 6 bases and J by 8 bases, with 22 bases between. The CDR3 loop spans 15 amino acids. Germline values: CDR1 MDHEN, CDR2 SYDVKM. Here the CDR3 DNA reads TGTGCCAGCAGCCAGTCGAGGGGCGCGAGTAACGGCTACACCTTC. Its protein is CASSQSRGASNGYTF.

This clonotype was counted only a few times. CDR3 sequence (DNA): TGCAGCGTTGGATCAGGGCGAGAGACCCAGTACTTC. Its translation is CSVGSGRETQYF. The chain joins TRBV29-1 to TRBJ2-5, with D tentatively TRBD1 (5 bases). The germline V gene encodes CDR1 SQVTM and CDR2 ANQGSEA. V lost 4 bases and J 4 bases, leaving 10 bases between the germline ends. This CDR3 contains 12 residues.

The chain combines TRBV11-2 with TRBJ2-7; D assignment may be TRBD1 or TRBD2 (5 bases each). Germline CDR1 and CDR2: SGHAT and FQNNGV. The CDR3 length is 15 residues. The V end lost 7 bases, the J end lost 2 bases, and 18 bases lay between the germline ends. CDR3 protein: CASTPDPGPAYEQYF. CDR3 nucleotides: TGTGCCAGCACCCCAGACCCGGGACCAGCCTACGAGCAGTACTTC. The entire variable domain, with the rest obtained from reference TRBV11-2 and TRBJ2-7, is as follows: EAGVAQSPRYKIIEKRQSVAFWCNPISGHATLYWYQQILGQGPKLLIQFQNNGVVDDSQLPKDRFSAERLKGVDSTLKIQPAKLEDSAVYLCASTPDPGPAYEQYFGPGTRLTVT.

The sample holds a few counts of this clonotype. The V call is TRBV20-1, the J call TRBJ2-5, with D perhaps matching TRBD1 or TRBD2 (5 bases each). Germline V gene data show CDR1 as DFQATT and CDR2 as SNEGSKA (reference sequence). V shed 3 bases and J shed 2 bases, with 13 bases lying between them. The CDR3 covers 14 residues. CDR3 DNA sequence: TGCAGTGCTAGTGAATGGGGGAGTCAAGAGACCCAGTACTTC. Translation: CSASEWGSQETQYF.

This clonotype was counted between two and nine times. The chain has TRBV3-1 and TRBJ2-5, with D hard to call. V was shortened by 4 bases and J by 0 bases, with 12 bases between the two germline ends. Germline loops: CDR1 LGHDT, CDR2 YNNKEL (reference sequence). The CDR3 runs 15 residues. This CDR3 reads CASSPSTVDQETQYF. The DNA of the CDR3 is TGTGCCAGCAGCCCGTCGACCGTCGACCAAGAGACCCAGTACTTC.

This sequence joins TRBV20-1 and TRBJ2-2, with 8 bases aligning to TRBD1. CDR1 is DFQATT, CDR2 SNEGSKA, per germline (reference sequence). The CDR3 has 16 residues. The J segment lost 2 bases and the V segment lost 5 bases, leaving 10 bases of the junction unmatched. CDR3 sequence: CSAPDRGGKNTGELFF. CDR3 DNA: TGCAGTGCTCCAGACAGGGGCGGCAAAAACACCGGGGAGCTGTTTTTT.

This clonotype was observed a few times. V gene TRBV30 combines with J gene TRBJ1-6; D ambiguous. Between the trimmed V and J ends, which lost 4 bases and 0 bases, there was a span of 4 bases. Germline loops: CDR1 GTSNPN, CDR2 SVGIG (reference sequence). This CDR3 contains 13 residues. In nucleotides, the CDR3 is TGTGCCTGGACCAGCTCCTATAATTCACCCCTCCACTTT. It specifies CAWTSSYNSPLHF.

This clonotype has a handful of counts. The chain recombines TRBV15 with TRBJ2-2; tentative D call: TRBD2 (5 bases). CDR1 is LNHNV and CDR2 is YYDKDF in the germline V gene (reference sequence). The CDR3 is made up of 15 amino acids. Between the trimmed V and J ends, which lost 1 base and 0 bases, there was a span of 6 bases. Written as DNA, the CDR3 is TGTGCCACCAGCAGAGCCGGGACGAACACCGGGGAGCTGTTTTTT. Its protein product is CATSRAGTNTGELFF.